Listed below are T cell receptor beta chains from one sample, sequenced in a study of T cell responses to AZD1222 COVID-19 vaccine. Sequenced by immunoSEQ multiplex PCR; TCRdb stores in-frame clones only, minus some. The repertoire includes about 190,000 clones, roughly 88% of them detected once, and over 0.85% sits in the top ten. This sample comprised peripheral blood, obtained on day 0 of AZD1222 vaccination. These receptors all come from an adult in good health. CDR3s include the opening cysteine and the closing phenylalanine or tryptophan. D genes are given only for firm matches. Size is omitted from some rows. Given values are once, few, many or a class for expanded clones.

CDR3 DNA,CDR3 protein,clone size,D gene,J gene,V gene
TGTGCCAGCAGCCCGCAGGGGTGGTACCAAGAGACCCAGTACTTC,CASSPQGWYQETQYF,-,-,TRBJ2-5,TRBV3-1/TRBV3-2
TGTGCCAGTAGTGAGACTAGCGGATACTACACAGATACGCAGTATTTT,CASSETSGYYTDTQYF,-,TRBD2,TRBJ2-3,TRBV19
TGTGCCAGCAGGAAGACAGGGAGCTATGGCTACACCTTC,CASRKTGSYGYTF,-,TRBD1,TRBJ1-2,TRBV27
TGTGCCAGCGCCGGCCAGAACTATGGCTACACCTTC,CASAGQNYGYTF,-,-,TRBJ1-2,TRBV6-5
TGTGCCAGCAGTTTGGGCGAAGGGCAGCCCCAGCATTTT,CASSLGEGQPQHF,-,-,TRBJ1-5,TRBV12-3/TRBV12-4
TGTGCCAGCAGCCAGGGAGGTCCCTACGAGCAGTACTTC,CASSQGGPYEQYF,-,-,TRBJ2-7,TRBV3-1/TRBV3-2
TGTGCCAGCAGTGAAGCTGGGGGACAGGGGTATTCACCCCTCCACTTT,CASSEAGGQGYSPLHF,-,TRBD1,TRBJ1-6,TRBV2
TGTGCCAGCAGCACCACGGGACAGGGGCGGGAAAAACTGTTTTTT,CASSTTGQGREKLFF,-,TRBD1,TRBJ1-4,TRBV7-9
TGTGCCAGCAGCTTATCTTGGGCCCGGAGTGAGACCCAGTACTTC,CASSLSWARSETQYF,-,-,TRBJ2-5,TRBV7-2
TGTGCCAGCAGCCGGGGCGAGCGGCAGGGCCCCTACGAGCAGTACTTC,CASSRGERQGPYEQYF,-,-,TRBJ2-7,TRBV5-6
TGTGCCAGCAGCCAAACCCGGGACAGGGCCTACGAGCAGTACTTC,CASSQTRDRAYEQYF,-,TRBD1,TRBJ2-7,TRBV7-2
TGTGCCAGCAGCTTGGGAGCAGGGTCCAGCTCCTACGAGCAGTACTTC,CASSLGAGSSSYEQYF,-,-,TRBJ2-7,TRBV5-4
TGTGCCAGCAGCTCAAATAGCGGGGGGGTTCTAGATACGCAGTATTTT,CASSSNSGGVLDTQYF,-,TRBD2,TRBJ2-3,TRBV7-2
TGTGCCAGCAGCCAAGATTCAGGGTCTGGAAACACCATATATTTT,CASSQDSGSGNTIYF,-,-,TRBJ1-3,TRBV14
TGTGCCAGCACGCAAACACAGGGGACAAACACTGAAGCTTTCTTT,CASTQTQGTNTEAFF,-,TRBD1,TRBJ1-1,TRBV6-5
TGTGCCAGCAGTGACGGACAGCGAAAGAACACTGAAGCTTTCTTT,CASSDGQRKNTEAFF,-,-,TRBJ1-1,TRBV2
TGTGCCAGCAGTGCACAGGGTTTGACCGGGGAGCTGTTTTTT,CASSAQGLTGELFF,-,-,TRBJ2-2,TRBV2
TGTGCCAGCAGGGGGACAGGGGATCATGGGACCTATGGCTACACCTTC,CASRGTGDHGTYGYTF,-,TRBD1,TRBJ1-2,TRBV28
TGCAGCGTTGGTACCCCGCTCCAAGAGACCCAGTACTTC,CSVGTPLQETQYF,few,-,TRBJ2-5,TRBV29-1
TGCAGCGTTGAGACAGGGCACACTGAAGCTTTCTTT,CSVETGHTEAFF,-,TRBD1,TRBJ1-1,TRBV29-1
TGTGCCAGCAGTGAACTGGGTAGGGCCTACAATGAGCAGTTCTTC,CASSELGRAYNEQFF,-,-,TRBJ2-1,TRBV2
TGTGCCAGCAGCCAAGCGGAAGAGTCCAATCAGCCCCAGCATTTT,CASSQAEESNQPQHF,once,-,TRBJ1-5,TRBV4-2
TGTGCCAGCAGCGTTAGTGGTAGCGGGCTCCCCAAAAACATTCAGTACTTC,CASSVSGSGLPKNIQYF,-,TRBD2,TRBJ2-4,TRBV11-2
TGCGCCAGCAGCCCCAACGGTCAGGGACTTAGCTCTGGAAACACCATATATTTT,CASSPNGQGLSSGNTIYF,-,-,TRBJ1-3,TRBV5-1
TGTGCCAGCAGTGACTCGGCAGGGGGCTATATCTATGGCTACACCTTC,CASSDSAGGYIYGYTF,-,TRBD1,TRBJ1-2,TRBV6-4
TGTGCCAGCAGCAACTCAGGCGGGGAGACCCAGTACTTC,CASSNSGGETQYF,-,-,TRBJ2-5,TRBV12-3/TRBV12-4
TGTGCCAGCCGTAGCGGGAGTGTTACACCCGGGGAGCTGTTTTTT,CASRSGSVTPGELFF,-,TRBD2,TRBJ2-2,TRBV11-3
TGTGCCAGCAGCTCGCTGAGCAGCAATCAGCCCCAGCATTTT,CASSSLSSNQPQHF,-,-,TRBJ1-5,TRBV7-9
TGCGCCAGCAGCTTTGGGGCGGACACTGAAGCTTTCTTT,CASSFGADTEAFF,-,-,TRBJ1-1,TRBV5-1
TGTGCCAGTAGCAGGCGGGACTCGGTCTCCTACGAGCAGTACTTC,CASSRRDSVSYEQYF,-,-,TRBJ2-7,TRBV19
TGTGCCAGCAGTCAGGGACGGCCCTACGAGCAGTACTTC,CASSQGRPYEQYF,-,-,TRBJ2-7,TRBV7-2
TGTGCCAGCACCACCGGGACTACCACAGATACGCAGTATTTT,CASTTGTTTDTQYF,-,TRBD2,TRBJ2-3,TRBV9
TGTGCTAGCAGCTTAGGACCCGGGACAGAATACAATGAGCAGTTCTTC,CASSLGPGTEYNEQFF,-,TRBD1,TRBJ2-1,TRBV7-7
TGTGCCAGCTCACGGACGGCGGAGAGCAATCAGCCCCAGCATTTT,CASSRTAESNQPQHF,-,-,TRBJ1-5,TRBV18
TGTGCCAGCAGCGCCGGGTCAGGGGTTGGCAATCAGCCCCAGCATTTT,CASSAGSGVGNQPQHF,-,-,TRBJ1-5,TRBV6-6
TGTGCCAGCAGCCAAGGGGCTAGGGACCCTGAAGCTTTCTTT,CASSQGARDPEAFF,-,-,TRBJ1-1,TRBV3-1/TRBV3-2
TGCGCCAGCAGCTTGAACACAGGGTCCTCCTACGAGCAGTACTTC,CASSLNTGSSYEQYF,-,-,TRBJ2-7,TRBV5-1
TGTGCCAGCAGTGGCCTGGGACAGGGGGACGGCTACACCTTC,CASSGLGQGDGYTF,-,TRBD1,TRBJ1-2,TRBV2
TGTGCCAGCAGCGTACAGGGAGATGAAAAACTGTTTTTT,CASSVQGDEKLFF,-,-,TRBJ1-4,TRBV9
TGTGCCAGCAGTTTATTATTCGGGAGTGAGGAGACCCAGTACTTC,CASSLLFGSEETQYF,-,-,TRBJ2-5,TRBV27
TGCAGTGCTAGTCCCTCAAGCTTCGACACCGGGGAGCTGTTTTTT,CSASPSSFDTGELFF,many,-,TRBJ2-2,TRBV20-1
TGTGCCAGTAGTGCACAAGCCAGGACAGGCGATACGCAGTATTTT,CASSAQARTGDTQYF,-,TRBD1,TRBJ2-3,TRBV19
TGTGCCAGCAGTGAGGCCTCCACCGGGGAGCTGTTTTTT,CASSEASTGELFF,-,-,TRBJ2-2,TRBV2
TGTGCCAGCAGCGGGACAGGGGCCGGAAACACCATATATTTT,CASSGTGAGNTIYF,-,TRBD1,TRBJ1-3,TRBV9
TGCAGCGTTGAATACGGGGACAATCAGCCCCAGCATTTT,CSVEYGDNQPQHF,-,-,TRBJ1-5,TRBV29-1
TGTGCCAGCAGCGTAGGGGGGCGGCTCACGGTAGATACGCAGTATTTT,CASSVGGRLTVDTQYF,-,-,TRBJ2-3,TRBV9
TGCAGCGTTACCACTAGGAACACCGGGGAGCTGTTTTTT,CSVTTRNTGELFF,-,-,TRBJ2-2,TRBV29-1
TGTGCCAGCAGTATACAGGGGAACACTGAAGCTTTCTTT,CASSIQGNTEAFF,-,-,TRBJ1-1,TRBV27
TGTGCCAGCAGTCCCCAGGTTAGCTCTGGAAACACCATATATTTT,CASSPQVSSGNTIYF,-,-,TRBJ1-3,TRBV28
TGTGCCAGCAGTGAACGAGGCCGGGGAGGCTATGGCTACACCTTC,CASSERGRGGYGYTF,-,-,TRBJ1-2,TRBV6-1
TGTGCCAGCTCACCCGACAGGTCTCAGCCCCAGCATTTT,CASSPDRSQPQHF,-,-,TRBJ1-5,TRBV18
TGTGCCAGCAGCGATGACAGGGTCTCCTACGAGCAGTACTTC,CASSDDRVSYEQYF,-,TRBD1,TRBJ2-7,TRBV7-9
TGTGCCAGCAGTTTACCCCCACAGGGGGCGCGGACTAACTATGGCTACACCTTC,CASSLPPQGARTNYGYTF,-,TRBD1,TRBJ1-2,TRBV27
TGTGCCAGCAGTAAGGGACAGGGGAGGGGCAATGAGCAGTTCTTC,CASSKGQGRGNEQFF,-,TRBD1,TRBJ2-1,TRBV6-5
TGTGCCAGCAGCGGGGGAATAAATCAGCCCCAGCATTTT,CASSGGINQPQHF,once,-,TRBJ1-5,TRBV9
TGTGCCAGCAGTTACTCGACCCAGGGGGGCACTGAAGCTTTCTTT,CASSYSTQGGTEAFF,-,TRBD1,TRBJ1-1,TRBV6-5
TGTGCCAGTAGGCTTTTGGGGCAGGGAGGCGCTTTCTTT,CASRLLGQGGAFF,-,-,TRBJ1-1,TRBV19
TGTGCCAGCAGTCCCCGGGACAGGGTTACAGATACGCAGTATTTT,CASSPRDRVTDTQYF,once,TRBD1,TRBJ2-3,TRBV6-5
TGTGCCAGCAGCGCATCTAGGCGGCACCTACCGAGAACCGGGGAGCTGTTTTTT,CASSASRRHLPRTGELFF,-,-,TRBJ2-2,TRBV9